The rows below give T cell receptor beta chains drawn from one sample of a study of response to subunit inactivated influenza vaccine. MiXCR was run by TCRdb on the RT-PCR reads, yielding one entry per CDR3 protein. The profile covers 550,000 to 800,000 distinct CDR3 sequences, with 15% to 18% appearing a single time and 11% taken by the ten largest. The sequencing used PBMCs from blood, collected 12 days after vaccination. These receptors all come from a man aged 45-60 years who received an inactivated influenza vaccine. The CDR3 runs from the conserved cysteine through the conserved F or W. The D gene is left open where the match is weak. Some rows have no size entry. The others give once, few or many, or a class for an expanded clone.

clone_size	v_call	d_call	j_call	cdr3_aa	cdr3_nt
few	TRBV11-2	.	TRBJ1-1	CASSLDRFGGMEAFF	TGTGCCAGCAGCTTAGACCGGTTTGGGGGGATGGAAGCTTTCTTT
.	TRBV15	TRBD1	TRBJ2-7	CATSRGPKGQRWPTIYEQYF	TGTGCCACCAGCAGAGGCCCGAAGGGACAGCGATGGCCTACAATCTACGAGCAGTACTTC
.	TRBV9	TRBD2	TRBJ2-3	CASSKSGTSPHTDTQYF	TGTGCCAGCAGCAAAAGCGGGACTAGCCCGCACACAGATACGCAGTATTTT
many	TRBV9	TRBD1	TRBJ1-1	CASSSRDREAFF	TGTGCCAGCAGCTCTAGGGACAGGGAAGCTTTCTTT
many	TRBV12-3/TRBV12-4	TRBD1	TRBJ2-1	CASSPGTGGRFF	TGTGCCAGCAGTCCCGGGACAGGAGGACGGTTCTTC
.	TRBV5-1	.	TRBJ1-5	CASSLGGAGEQPQHF	TGCGCCAGCAGCTTGGGCGGGGCAGGGGAACAGCCCCAGCATTTT
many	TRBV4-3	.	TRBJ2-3	CASSQDRDSTTQYF	TGCGCCAGCAGCCAAGACCGGGACTCCACAACGCAGTATTTT
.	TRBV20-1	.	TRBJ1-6	CSARVREILSPLHF	TGCAGTGCTAGAGTGAGGGAAATTCTCTCACCCCTCCACTTT
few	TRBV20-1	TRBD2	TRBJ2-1	CSATSGGHTYNEQFF	TGCAGTGCAACTAGCGGGGGTCATACCTACAATGAGCAGTTCTTC
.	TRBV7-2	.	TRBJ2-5	CASSSRQVLQETQYF	TGTGCCAGCAGCTCACGACAGGTCCTCCAAGAGACCCAGTACTTC
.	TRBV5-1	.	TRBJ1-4	CASSFNRAGNEKLFF	TGCGCCAGCAGCTTCAACAGGGCGGGTAATGAAAAACTGTTTTTT
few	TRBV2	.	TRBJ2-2	CASSPTRSTGELFF	TGTGCCAGCAGTCCGACTAGGTCGACCGGGGAGCTGTTTTTT
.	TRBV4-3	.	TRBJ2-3	CASSQVYGTDTQYF	TGCGCCAGCAGCCAAGTATACGGCACAGATACGCAGTATTTT
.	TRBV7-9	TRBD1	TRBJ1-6	CASISWQGVNSPLHF	TGTGCCAGCATATCGTGGCAGGGGGTGAATTCACCCCTCCACTTT
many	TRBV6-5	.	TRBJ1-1	CASSFLGGGTEAFF	TGTGCCAGCAGTTTTTTAGGGGGAGGGACTGAAGCTTTCTTT
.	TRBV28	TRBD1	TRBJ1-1	CASSSGGDNTEAFF	TGTGCCAGCAGTTCAGGGGGGGACAACACTGAAGCTTTCTTT
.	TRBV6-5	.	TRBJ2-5	CASSYVSVGVKQETQYF	TGTGCCAGCAGTTACGTCTCAGTGGGAGTTAAGCAAGAGACCCAGTACTTC
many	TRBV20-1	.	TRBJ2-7	CSARDSVSYEQYF	TGCAGTGCTAGAGATTCTGTCTCCTACGAGCAGTACTTC
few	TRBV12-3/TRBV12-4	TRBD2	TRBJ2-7	CASSGLAGDEQYF	TGTGCCAGCAGTGGACTAGCGGGAGATGAGCAGTACTTC
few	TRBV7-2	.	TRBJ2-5	CASSLNRAEQETQYF	TGTGCCAGCAGCTTGAATCGGGCAGAACAAGAGACCCAGTACTTC
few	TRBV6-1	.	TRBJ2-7	CASSGSRGGPFYEQYF	TGTGCCAGCAGTGGGAGCCGTGGAGGGCCCTTCTACGAGCAGTACTTC
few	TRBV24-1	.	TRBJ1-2	CATSVSNYGYTF	TGTGCCACCAGTGTCTCTAACTATGGCTACACCTTC
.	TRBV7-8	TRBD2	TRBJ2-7	CASSPKPLAGALGEQYF	TGTGCCAGCAGCCCAAAACCGCTAGCGGGAGCGTTAGGGGAGCAGTACTTC
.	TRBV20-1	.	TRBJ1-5	CSARVGNSNQPQHF	TGCAGTGCTAGAGTCGGTAATAGCAATCAGCCCCAGCATTTT
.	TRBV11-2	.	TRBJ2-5	CASSLGARGEKTQYF	TGTGCCAGCAGCTTAGGGGCCAGGGGTGAGAAGACCCAGTACTTC
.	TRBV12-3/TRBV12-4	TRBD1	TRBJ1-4	CASSSRPTGGGEKLFF	TGTGCCAGCAGTTCCCGCCCGACAGGGGGAGGGGAAAAACTGTTTTTT